The clone carrying this T cell receptor beta chain was recorded a few times. This record comes from a study of blood T cell repertoires in COVID-19. At the level of the study: Sources were T cells, B-cell-depleted T cells, or PBMCs; the material itself was cDNA or gDNA.

The V gene's germline CDR1 is LNHDA and CDR2 SQIVND (reference sequence). The CDR3 contains 18 residues. The trim removed 7 bases at V and 7 bases at J, leaving 22 bases unmatched. The protocol was immunoSEQ multiplex PCR, while the TCRdb copy is restricted to in-frame clones and leaves out a portion. The data contain 65,000 to 75,000 clones, 70% to 80% of them seen just once; the ten biggest clones take up under 25%. The sequence derives from a man aged 70 or older with acute or convalescent COVID-19. This chain connects TRBV19 to TRBJ1-3; 7 bases fit TRBD1. Material for sequencing was peripheral blood. CDR3 nucleotides: TGTGCCAGTATTTCAGGTGGGACAGCCTCCTCTGGATGGAACACCATATATTTT. Its translation is CASISGGTASSGWNTIYF. The complete variable domain, with remaining parts taken from reference TRBV19 and TRBJ1-3, reads DGGITQSPKYLFRKEGQNVTLSCEQNLNHDAMYWYRQDPGQGLRLIYYSQIVNDFQKGDIAEGYSVSREKKESFPLTVTSAQKNPTAFYLCASISGGTASSGWNTIYFGEGSWLTVV.